This T cell receptor beta chain originates from a study of beta chain features in type 1 diabetes. Since all of the isolated RNA was reverse transcribed, expressed TCRB transcripts were what got sequenced. Data came from immunoSEQ multiplex PCR; TCRdb stores just in-frame clones and leaves some out. The sample shows 120,000 to 150,000 clones, roughly 10% of them seen only once. Material for sequencing was naive CD4+ T cells from blood. The TCR comes from a man in his late teens or twenties in good health.

The CDR3 protein is CASSNLGAEEQFF. As DNA, the CDR3 is TGTGCCAGTAGTAATCTTGGGGCAGAGGAGCAGTTCTTC. This chain links TRBV19 with TRBJ2-1; weak D call: TRBD1 (5 bases). This CDR3 contains 13 residues. V was trimmed by 4 bases and J by 10 bases, leaving 14 bases between them. The germline V gene has CDR1 LNHDA and CDR2 SQIVND (reference sequence). Supplemented by reference TRBV19 and TRBJ2-1, the full variable domain reads DGGITQSPKYLFRKEGQNVTLSCEQNLNHDAMYWYRQDPGQGLRLIYYSQIVNDFQKGDIAEGYSVSREKKESFPLTVTSAQKNPTAFYLCASSNLGAEEQFFGPGTRLTVL.